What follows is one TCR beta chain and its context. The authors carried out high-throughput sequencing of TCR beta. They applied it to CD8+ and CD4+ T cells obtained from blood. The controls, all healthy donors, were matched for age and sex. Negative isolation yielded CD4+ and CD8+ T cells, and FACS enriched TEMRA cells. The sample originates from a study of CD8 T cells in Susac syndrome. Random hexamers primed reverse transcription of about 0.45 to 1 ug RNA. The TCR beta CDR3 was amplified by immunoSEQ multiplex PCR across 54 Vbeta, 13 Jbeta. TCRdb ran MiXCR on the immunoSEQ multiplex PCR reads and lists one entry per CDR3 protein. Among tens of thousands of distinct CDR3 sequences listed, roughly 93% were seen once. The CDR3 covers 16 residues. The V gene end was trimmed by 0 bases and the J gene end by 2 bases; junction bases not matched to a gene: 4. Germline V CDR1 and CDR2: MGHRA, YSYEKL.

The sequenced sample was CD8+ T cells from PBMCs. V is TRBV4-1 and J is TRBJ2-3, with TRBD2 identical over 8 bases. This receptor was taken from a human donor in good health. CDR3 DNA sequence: TGCGCCAGCAGCCAAGAAACTAGCGGCCTCACAGATACGCAGTATTTT. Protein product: CASSQETSGLTDTQYF.